The rows below give T cell receptor beta chains drawn from one sample of a study of CXCR4 blockade with PD-1 therapy in pancreatic cancer. Measured with immunoSEQ multiplex PCR; TCRdb has only the in-frame clones, and not every one. The sample includes fewer than 10,000 clones, around 50% of them seen just once. Input material: tumor tissue. These receptors were collected from a human donor with pancreatic ductal adenocarcinoma. Both conserved end residues are part of each CDR3. Fields, in order: clone size, J gene, CDR3 length, D gene, V gene, CDR3 protein, CDR3 DNA. D genes are given only for firm matches. Some rows have no size entry. The others give once, few or many, or a class for an expanded clone.

few | TRBJ2-3 | 15 | TRBD2 | TRBV11-3 | CASSGGRGEGNTQYF | TGTGCCAGCAGCGGAGGGCGGGGGGAAGGTAATACGCAGTATTTT
few | TRBJ1-2 | 14 | NA | TRBV11-3 | CASSLPGASYGYTF | TGTGCCAGCAGCTTGCCCGGGGCCAGCTATGGCTACACCTTC
once | TRBJ2-7 | 15 | TRBD2 | TRBV30 | CAWSVRLARNYEQYF | TGTGCCTGGAGTGTACGACTAGCGCGGAACTACGAGCAGTACTTC
NA | TRBJ1-1 | 13 | NA | TRBV19 | CATKPWGNTEAFF | TGTGCCACCAAACCCTGGGGAAACACTGAAGCTTTCTTT
NA | TRBJ2-7 | 16 | NA | TRBV29-1 | CSVERLGQNRPYEQYF | TGCAGCGTTGAGCGTTTAGGACAGAACCGACCCTACGAGCAGTACTTC
NA | TRBJ1-1 | 18 | NA | TRBV14 | CASSQERRSWGQNTEAFF | TGTGCCAGCAGCCAAGAGAGGCGGTCGTGGGGGCAAAACACTGAAGCTTTCTTT
NA | TRBJ2-1 | 14 | NA | TRBV5-5 | CASSTGGAPNEQFF | TGTGCCAGCAGCACCGGAGGGGCTCCCAATGAGCAGTTCTTC
NA | TRBJ2-1 | 15 | TRBD2 | TRBV25-1 | CASSELGGDHNEQFF | TGTGCCAGCAGTGAATTGGGGGGGGACCACAATGAGCAGTTCTTC
NA | TRBJ2-3 | 12 | NA | TRBV6-4 | CAISGRTDTQYF | TGTGCCATCAGCGGTCGGACAGATACGCAGTATTTT
NA | TRBJ2-2 | 14 | NA | TRBV28 | CASSFGRVAGELFF | TGTGCCAGCAGTTTTGGCAGGGTGGCCGGGGAGCTGTTTTTT
few | TRBJ1-4 | 15 | TRBD1 | TRBV9 | CASSIGTGNNEKLFF | TGTGCCAGCAGCATCGGGACAGGGAATAATGAAAAACTGTTTTTT
NA | TRBJ2-3 | 16 | NA | TRBV28 | CASSFPEGEAPDTQYF | TGTGCCAGCAGTTTCCCAGAGGGGGAGGCCCCAGATACGCAGTATTTT
NA | TRBJ2-3 | 16 | NA | TRBV19 | CASSARTGGGTDTQYF | TGTGCCAGTAGTGCGCGAACAGGGGGGGGCACAGATACGCAGTATTTT
NA | TRBJ1-3 | 14 | NA | TRBV30 | CAWSHNTGGNTIYF | TGTGCCTGGAGCCACAATACGGGGGGAAACACCATATATTTT
NA | TRBJ2-7 | 14 | NA | TRBV1 | CASSHGDRGYEQYF | TGCGCCAGCAGCCACGGGGACAGGGGTTACGAGCAGTACTTC
few | TRBJ1-4 | 14 | TRBD1 | TRBV15 | CATSSRQGNEKLFF | TGTGCCACCAGCAGTAGACAGGGGAATGAAAAACTGTTTTTT
once | TRBJ2-1 | 14 | TRBD2 | TRBV6-8 | CASSGLAGGHEQFF | TGTGCCAGCAGTGGGCTAGCGGGGGGGCACGAGCAGTTCTTC
NA | TRBJ2-2 | 14 | NA | TRBV6-7 | CASTHSGNTGELFF | TGTGCCAGCACCCACTCAGGGAACACCGGGGAGCTGTTTTTT
NA | TRBJ2-5 | 15 | TRBD1 | TRBV11-3 | CASSAWTGAGETQYF | TGTGCCAGCAGCGCCTGGACAGGGGCCGGAGAGACCCAGTACTTC
NA | TRBJ1-1 | 12 | NA | TRBV25-1 | CASRKGDTEAFF | TGTGCCAGCAGGAAGGGGGACACTGAAGCTTTCTTT
few | TRBJ1-1 | 14 | TRBD1 | TRBV6-8 | CASRRDSVNTEAFF | TGTGCCAGCAGACGGGACAGCGTGAACACTGAAGCTTTCTTT
NA | TRBJ2-3 | 17 | TRBD1 | TRBV19 | CASSTVAGTVGTDTQYF | TGTGCCAGTAGTACCGTCGCCGGGACAGTGGGCACAGATACGCAGTATTTT
large | TRBJ1-2 | 13 | NA | TRBV19 | CASSTRDNYGYTF | TGTGCCAGTAGTACGAGGGACAACTATGGCTACACCTTC
NA | TRBJ2-1 | 15 | NA | TRBV18 | CASSPPRLGDNEQFF | TGTGCCAGCTCACCACCTAGGCTAGGGGACAATGAGCAGTTCTTC
NA | TRBJ2-5 | 16 | TRBD2 | TRBV29-1 | CSVDGLGAGGQETQYF | TGCAGCGTTGATGGCCTCGGAGCGGGAGGGCAAGAGACCCAGTACTTC
few | TRBJ1-6 | 14 | NA | TRBV30 | CAWEVGGRNSPLHF | TGTGCCTGGGAAGTCGGGGGTCGGAATTCACCCCTCCACTTT
NA | TRBJ1-5 | 16 | TRBD1 | TRBV19 | CASSIGWQGARQPQHF | TGTGCCAGTAGTATCGGGTGGCAGGGGGCAAGGCAGCCCCAGCATTTT
NA | TRBJ2-5 | 14 | TRBD1 | TRBV6-8 | CASSRTGSQETQYF | TGTGCCAGCAGTAGGACAGGGTCACAAGAGACCCAGTACTTC
NA | TRBJ2-2 | 12 | NA | TRBV30 | CAWSRDTGELFF | TGTGCCTGGAGTCGGGACACCGGGGAGCTGTTTTTT
NA | TRBJ2-3 | 15 | NA | TRBV10-2 | CASSEYGGGTDTQYF | TGCGCCAGCAGTGAGTATGGGGGCGGGACAGATACGCAGTATTTT
medium-sized | TRBJ1-2 | 15 | NA | TRBV28 | CASSLHDSVIYGYTF | TGTGCCAGCAGCTTACATGACAGCGTAATCTATGGCTACACCTTC
NA | TRBJ1-1 | 12 | NA | TRBV18 | CASSPGQTEAFF | TGTGCCAGCTCACCAGGACAGACAGAAGCTTTCTTT
once | TRBJ1-1 | 13 | NA | TRBV30 | CAWSVAPNTEAFF | TGTGCCTGGAGTGTCGCACCGAACACTGAAGCTTTCTTT
NA | TRBJ2-5 | 13 | NA | TRBV30 | CAWSVWEEGTQYF | TGTGCCTGGAGTGTCTGGGAAGAGGGGACCCAGTACTTC
NA | TRBJ2-1 | 16 | NA | TRBV14 | CASSHQGRARGNEQFF | TGTGCCAGCAGCCACCAGGGAAGGGCCAGAGGCAATGAGCAGTTCTTC
NA | TRBJ1-1 | 17 | NA | TRBV19 | CASSLSGTSLMNTEAFF | TGTGCCAGTAGTCTCTCCGGGACATCCCTCATGAACACTGAAGCTTTCTTT
NA | TRBJ1-4 | 17 | TRBD1 | TRBV11-3 | CASSPPRTGSANEKLFF | TGTGCCAGCAGCCCACCCCGGACAGGGAGTGCTAATGAAAAACTGTTTTTT
once | TRBJ1-4 | 15 | NA | TRBV19 | CASSPPGPINEKLFF | TGTGCCAGTAGTCCTCCGGGACCGATTAATGAAAAACTGTTTTTT
NA | TRBJ2-5 | 14 | NA | TRBV30 | CAWNLGGPQETQYF | TGTGCCTGGAACTTGGGGGGGCCCCAGGAGACCCAGTACTTC
NA | TRBJ1-4 | 15 | NA | TRBV19 | CASSIDPGRNEKLFF | TGTGCCAGTAGTATAGACCCGGGACGGAATGAAAAACTGTTTTTT
NA | TRBJ1-3 | 12 | NA | TRBV28 | CASSSFSNTIYF | TGTGCCAGCAGTTCCTTCAGCAACACCATATATTTT
few | TRBJ1-1 | 17 | NA | TRBV19 | CASSILTGDYGGTEAFF | TGTGCCAGTAGCATTTTGACCGGGGATTATGGGGGCACTGAAGCTTTCTTT
few | TRBJ1-3 | 11 | NA | TRBV30 | CAWSSPNTIYF | TGTGCCTGGAGTTCGCCAAACACCATATATTTT
few | TRBJ2-7 | 16 | NA | TRBV30 | CAWSPRGARASYEQYF | TGTGCCTGGAGTCCGAGGGGGGCTCGAGCGTCCTACGAGCAGTACTTC
few | TRBJ1-5 | 15 | TRBD1 | TRBV19 | CASSATGGYNQPQHF | TGTGCCAGTAGTGCGACAGGGGGGTACAATCAGCCCCAGCATTTT
NA | TRBJ1-1 | 15 | NA | TRBV19 | CASSIGRGRDTEAFF | TGTGCCAGTAGTATAGGGAGAGGGAGGGACACTGAAGCTTTCTTT
NA | TRBJ2-6 | 13 | NA | TRBV10-2 | CASRLAGANVLTF | TGCGCCAGCAGACTAGCTGGGGCCAACGTCCTGACTTTC
NA | TRBJ2-7 | 12 | NA | TRBV29-1 | CSARDTHYEQYF | TGCAGCGCCCGGGACACCCACTACGAGCAGTACTTC